These 15 T cell receptor beta chains came from one sample sequenced in a study of T cells in Graves' hyperthyroidism and ophthalmopathy. Amplified TCR beta CDR3 regions derived from RNA transcripts. First-round RT-PCR of the TCR CDR3 relied on the HTBI primer set. A single record per CDR3 protein comes from TCRdb applying MiXCR to the multiplex PCR reads. The data contain 300,000 to 450,000 distinct CDR3 sequences, roughly 13% of them singletons. Input material: blood. The source is a man aged 25 to 45 with Graves' hyperthyroidism that later progressed to Graves' ophthalmopathy.

This clonotype was picked up a small number of times. The chain joins TRBV28 to TRBJ2-1, with D possibly TRBD2 on 5 matching bases. V gave up 10 bases and J gave up 0 bases, with 19 bases separating them. The CDR3 loop spans 16 amino acids. Per germline, CDR1 MDHEN and CDR2 SYDVKM. The DNA of the CDR3 is TGTGCCACCAACGTAGCCGCGGGTAGCTCCTACAATGAGCAGTTCTTC. Protein: CATNVAAGSSYNEQFF.

This clonotype was seen ten or more times. V and J are TRBV7-9 and TRBJ2-7, with 10 bases fitting TRBD2. V shed 4 bases and J 5 bases; nucleotides not matched to a gene: 8. Germline V gives CDR1 SEHNR, CDR2 FQNEAQ (reference sequence). The CDR3 has 15 residues. CDR3 loop: CASSSRTSGTDEQYF. As DNA, the CDR3 is TGTGCCAGCAGCTCCCGGACTAGCGGAACAGACGAGCAGTACTTC.

This clonotype was counted a few times. The genes are TRBV15 and TRBJ1-5; no clear D gene. From germline, CDR1 is LNHNV and CDR2 YYDKDF (reference sequence). The CDR3 has 15 residues. Trimming took 1 base from V and 0 from J, leaving 7 bases between them. As DNA, the CDR3 is TGTGCCACCAGCAGAGCGAGGAATAGCAATCAGCCCCAGCATTTT. It codes for CATSRARNSNQPQHF. Combining the CDR3 with reference TRBV15 and TRBJ1-5 gives the whole variable domain DAMVIQNPRYQVTQFGKPVTLSCSQTLNHNVMYWYQQKSSQAPKLLFHYYDKDFNNEADTPDNFQSRRPNTSFCFLDIRSPGLGDTAMYLCATSRARNSNQPQHFGDGTRLSIL.

Many counts were recorded for this clonotype. The chain carries TRBV6-1 and TRBJ1-5; unclear D gene. This CDR3 has 12 residues. V gave up 7 bases and J gave up 2 bases, with 6 bases separating them. Germline values: CDR1 MNHNS, CDR2 SASEGT. In nucleotides, the CDR3 is TGTGCCAGCAATCAGGGCAATCAGCCCCAGCATTTT. This encodes CASNQGNQPQHF.

The rearrangement joins TRBV9 to TRBJ2-7, with TRBD2 identical over 9 bases. J lost 7 bases, V lost 3 bases, and 14 bases had no gene match. Germline V gene lookup returns CDR1 SGDLS and CDR2 YYNGEE. The CDR3 length is 16 residues. CDR3 region: CASSATSSGGPREQYF. Here the CDR3 DNA reads TGTGCCAGCAGCGCTACAAGTAGCGGGGGACCTAGGGAGCAGTACTTC.

The chain joins TRBV5-1 to TRBJ1-3; 7 bases agree with TRBD1. Unmatched junction bases numbered 8, after V lost 2 bases and J lost 0 bases. The CDR3 spans 17 residues. From germline, CDR1 is SGHRS and CDR2 YFSETQ. The CDR3 nucleotides are TGCGCCAGCAGCTTAGGAGGGGGCCGCTACTCTGGAAACACCATATATTTT. It translates to CASSLGGGRYSGNTIYF.

This clonotype was counted only a few times. J is TRBJ1-1 and V is TRBV9; 9 bases match TRBD1. CDR3 length equals 17 residues. Germline V gene lookup returns CDR1 SGDLS and CDR2 YYNGEE. V lost 0 bases, J lost 0 bases, and 6 bases stayed unmatched. This CDR3 reads CASSVETGGELNTEAFF. CDR3 in DNA: TGTGCCAGCAGCGTAGAGACAGGGGGTGAGTTGAACACTGAAGCTTTCTTT.

This sequence joins TRBV6-1 and TRBJ2-1; D is perhaps TRBD1 (5 bases). Germline loops: CDR1 MNHNS, CDR2 SASEGT. V was shortened by 1 base and J by 8 bases, with 18 bases between the two germline ends. This CDR3 spans 16 amino acids. The CDR3 here is CASSEGMGHSFYEQFF. Here the CDR3 DNA reads TGTGCCAGCAGTGAAGGTATGGGGCACAGTTTTTATGAGCAGTTCTTC.

This clonotype came up many times. Here the CDR3 DNA reads TGTGCCAGCAGTTTAGCGGGAGCGAACACCGGGGAGCTGTTTTTT. Amino acids: CASSLAGANTGELFF. This rearrangement joins TRBV2 to TRBJ2-2; 9 positions match TRBD2. The CDR3 has 15 amino acids. J gave up 0 bases and V 5 bases, and 1 base lay outside the gene matches. The germline CDR1 and CDR2 sequences are SNHLY and FYNNEI.

In its sample, this clonotype was seen many times. This chain uses TRBV30 with TRBJ1-1; maybe TRBD1 (5 bases). V was cut by 5 bases and J by 1 base, with 5 bases left in between. Germline V gives CDR1 GTSNPN, CDR2 SVGIG (reference sequence). CDR3 length equals 11 residues. The CDR3 DNA reads as TGTGCCTGGGGACAGAACACTGAAGCTTTCTTT. Protein product: CAWGQNTEAFF.

As regards this clonotype: Since a much larger clone is just one base distant, this may be a read error. This sequence joins TRBV7-9 and TRBJ2-6, with a weak D call TRBD1 (5 bases). The CDR3 totals 16 residues. CDR1 is SEHNR and CDR2 is FQNEAQ in the germline V gene (reference sequence). CDR3 loop: CASGLYRNSGANVLTF. CDR3 nucleotide sequence: TGTGCCAGCGGCTTATACAGGAACTCTGGGGCCAACGTCCTGACTTTC. Combining the CDR3 with reference TRBV7-9 and TRBJ2-6 gives the whole variable domain DTGVSQNPRHKITKRGQNVTFRCDPISEHNRLYWYRQTLGQGPEFLTYFQNEAQLEKSRLLSDRFSAERPKGSFSTLEIQRTEQGDSAMYLCASGLYRNSGANVLTFGAGSRLTVL.

This clonotype came up a few times. This chain links TRBV25-1 with TRBJ1-2; D gene unclear. This CDR3 has 13 residues. Germline V lookup: CDR1 MGHDK, CDR2 SYGVNS. Trimming took off 7 bases at V and 3 bases at J, with 12 bases between the two ends. The CDR3 loop is CASTGRSDYGYTF. DNA for the CDR3: TGTGCCAGCACTGGACGGAGTGACTATGGCTACACCTTC.

This clonotype was picked up a small number of times. This rearrangement joins TRBV19 to TRBJ2-2; unclear D gene. V lost 5 bases, J lost 5 bases, and 9 bases lay in between. Germline V gene data show CDR1 as LNHDA and CDR2 as SQIVND (reference sequence). The length of the CDR3 is 13 residues. The DNA for the CDR3 is TGTGCCAGTAGTTTACCCGGTACCGGGGAGCTGTTTTTT. This gives the protein CASSLPGTGELFF.

This clonotype has ten or more counts. V usage is TRBV10-2 and J usage is TRBJ1-1; maybe TRBD1 (5 bases). V gave up 1 base and J gave up 5 bases, with 14 bases separating them. In germline, CDR1 is WSHSY, CDR2 SAAADI. The CDR3 totals 15 residues. The CDR3 protein is CASSELPSGRTEAFF. CDR3 coding DNA: TGCGCCAGCAGTGAGTTGCCCTCGGGGCGGACTGAAGCTTTCTTT.

The rearrangement uses TRBV11-2 and TRBJ2-1; 10 bases are a match to TRBD2. The germline gives CDR1 SGHAT, CDR2 FQNNGV. The V segment lost 6 bases and the J segment 0 bases; nucleotides outside the gene matches: 5. There are 16 residues in the CDR3. CDR3 DNA sequence: TGTGCCAGCAGTCCTCAGCGGGGGGGCTCCTACAATGAGCAGTTCTTC. This codes for CASSPQRGGSYNEQFF.